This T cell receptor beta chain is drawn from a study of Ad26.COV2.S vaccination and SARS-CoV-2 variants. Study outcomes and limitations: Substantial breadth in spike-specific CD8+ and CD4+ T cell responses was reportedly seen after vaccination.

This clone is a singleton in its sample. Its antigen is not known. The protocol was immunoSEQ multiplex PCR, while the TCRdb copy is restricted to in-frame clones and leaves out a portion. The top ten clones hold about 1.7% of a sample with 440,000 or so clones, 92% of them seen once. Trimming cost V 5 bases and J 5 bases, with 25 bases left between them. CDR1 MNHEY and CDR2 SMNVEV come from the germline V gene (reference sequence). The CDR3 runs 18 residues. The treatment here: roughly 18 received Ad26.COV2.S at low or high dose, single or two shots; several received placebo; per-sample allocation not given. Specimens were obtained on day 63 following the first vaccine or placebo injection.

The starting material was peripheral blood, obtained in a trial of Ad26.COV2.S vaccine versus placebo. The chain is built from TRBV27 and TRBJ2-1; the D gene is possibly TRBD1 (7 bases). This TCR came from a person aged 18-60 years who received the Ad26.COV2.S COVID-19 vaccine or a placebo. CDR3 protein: CASSHPGQRFGGDNEQFF. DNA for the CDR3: TGTGCCAGCAGTCACCCGGGACAGAGATTTGGCGGGGACAATGAGCAGTTCTTC.